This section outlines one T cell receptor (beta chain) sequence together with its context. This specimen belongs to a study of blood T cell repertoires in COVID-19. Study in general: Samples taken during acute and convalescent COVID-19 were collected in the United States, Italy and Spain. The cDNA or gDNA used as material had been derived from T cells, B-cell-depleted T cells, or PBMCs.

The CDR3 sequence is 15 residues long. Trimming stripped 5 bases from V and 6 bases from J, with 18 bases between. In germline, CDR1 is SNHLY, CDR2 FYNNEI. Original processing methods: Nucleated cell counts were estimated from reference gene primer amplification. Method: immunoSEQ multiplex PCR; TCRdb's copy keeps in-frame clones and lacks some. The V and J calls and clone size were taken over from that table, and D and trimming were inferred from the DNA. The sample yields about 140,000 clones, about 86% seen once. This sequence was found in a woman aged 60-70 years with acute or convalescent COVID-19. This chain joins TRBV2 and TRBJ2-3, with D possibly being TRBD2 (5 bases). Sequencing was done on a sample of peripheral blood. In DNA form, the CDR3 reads TGTGCCAGCAGTCGCGACTCGGGTGAGGGTGATACGCAGTATTTT. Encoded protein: CASSRDSGEGDTQYF. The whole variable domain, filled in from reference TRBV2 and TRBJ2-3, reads EPEVTQTPSHQVTQMGQEVILRCVPISNHLYFYWYRQILGQKVEFLVSFYNNEISEKSEIFDDQFSVERPDGSNFTLKIRSTKLEDSAMYFCASSRDSGEGDTQYFGPGTRLTVL.